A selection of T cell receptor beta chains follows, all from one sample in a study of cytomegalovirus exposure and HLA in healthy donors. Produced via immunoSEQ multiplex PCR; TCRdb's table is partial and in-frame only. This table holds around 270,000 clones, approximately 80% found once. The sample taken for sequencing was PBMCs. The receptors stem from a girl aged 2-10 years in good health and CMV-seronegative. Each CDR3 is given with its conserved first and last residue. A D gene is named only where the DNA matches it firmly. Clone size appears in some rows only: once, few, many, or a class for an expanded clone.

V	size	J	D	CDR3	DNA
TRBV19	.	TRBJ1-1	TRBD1	CASSIGGQGAFF	TGTGCCAGTAGTATAGGGGGACAGGGAGCTTTCTTT
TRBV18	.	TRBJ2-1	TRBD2	CASSPRERDNEQFF	TGTGCCAGCTCACCGCGGGAGAGGGACAATGAGCAGTTCTTC
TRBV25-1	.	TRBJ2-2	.	CASSPGGSHPGELFF	TGTGCCAGCAGTCCAGGAGGTTCTCATCCCGGGGAGCTGTTTTTT
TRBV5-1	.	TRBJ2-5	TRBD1	CASSFYPDREETQYF	TGCGCCAGCAGCTTTTACCCGGACAGGGAAGAGACCCAGTACTTC
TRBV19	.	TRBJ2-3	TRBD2	CASGLAGLKGRDTQYF	TGTGCCAGCGGACTAGCGGGGCTCAAAGGCAGGGATACGCAGTATTTT
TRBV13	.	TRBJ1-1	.	CASSLISGRFEAFF	TGTGCCAGCAGCTTAATCTCGGGAAGGTTTGAAGCTTTCTTT
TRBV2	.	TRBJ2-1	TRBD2	CASSEAWTSGNYNEQFF	TGTGCCAGCAGTGAAGCGTGGACTAGCGGGAATTACAATGAGCAGTTCTTC
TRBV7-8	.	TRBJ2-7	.	CASSLGPAWRERSYEQYF	TGTGCCAGCAGCTTAGGCCCAGCTTGGAGGGAGCGGTCCTACGAGCAGTACTTC
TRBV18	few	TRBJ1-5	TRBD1	CASSPLPTGVDQPQHF	TGTGCCAGCTCACCACTCCCGACAGGGGTCGATCAGCCCCAGCATTTT
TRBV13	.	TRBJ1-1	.	CASSPPAGVWTEAFF	TGTGCCAGCAGCCCCCCCGCAGGGGTGTGGACTGAAGCTTTCTTT
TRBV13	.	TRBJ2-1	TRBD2	CASSPWRSGGYDEQFF	TGTGCCAGCAGTCCCTGGAGGAGCGGGGGGTACGATGAGCAGTTCTTC
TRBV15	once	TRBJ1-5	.	CATSRDRGSSSNQPQHF	TGTGCCACCAGCAGAGATCGGGGGAGTAGCAGCAATCAGCCCCAGCATTTT